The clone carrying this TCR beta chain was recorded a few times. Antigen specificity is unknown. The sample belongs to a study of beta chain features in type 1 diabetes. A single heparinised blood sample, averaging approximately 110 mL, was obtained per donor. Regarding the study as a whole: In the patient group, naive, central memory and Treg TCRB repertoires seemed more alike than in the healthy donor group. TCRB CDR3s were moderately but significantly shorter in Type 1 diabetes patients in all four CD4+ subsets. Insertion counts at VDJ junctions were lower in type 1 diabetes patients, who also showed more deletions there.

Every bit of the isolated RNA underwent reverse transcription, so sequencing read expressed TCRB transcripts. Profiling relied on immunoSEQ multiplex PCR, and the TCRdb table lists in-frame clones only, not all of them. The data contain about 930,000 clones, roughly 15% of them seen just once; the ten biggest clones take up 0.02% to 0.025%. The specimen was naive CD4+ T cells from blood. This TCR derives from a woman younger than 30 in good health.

As DNA, the CDR3 is TGTGCCAGCAGCCATATAGCGGGAGTAGGGGACAATGAGCAGTTCTTC. It encodes CASSHIAGVGDNEQFF. This chain links TRBV14 with TRBJ2-1, with TRBD2 matching over 9 bases. The CDR3 spans 16 residues. CDR1 SGHDN and CDR2 FVKESK come from the germline V gene. J was trimmed by 5 bases and V by 3 bases; bases with no gene match: 8.